The T cell receptor beta chain described here comes from a study of T cells after yellow fever vaccination. Across the whole study: Some fractions had low cell numbers, and these were prepared with SMART-Seq v4 Ultra Low Input.

This CDR3 contains 11 residues. Germline V gene sequence: CDR1 SGHAT, CDR2 FQNNGV. The germline V and J ends were trimmed by 7 bases and 4 bases, with 7 bases remaining between them. About this clonotype itself: The antigen is undetermined.

General study points: Subsequent to the booster, the majority of primary-vaccination clones reappeared (around 96% CD4, about 90% CD8). Researchers report a weaker secondary response that nonetheless peaked faster, day 5 versus 15.

Template switching with 5'RACE generated the TCR cDNA and added a universal primer site and UMIs. TCRdb reprocessed the 5' RACE reads with MiXCR, giving one entry per CDR3 protein. Of about 320,000 distinct CDR3 sequences listed, around 4.5% are singletons. This chain uses TRBV11-2 with TRBJ1-2; D perhaps matches TRBD1 (5 bases). This TCR was recovered from a man aged 18 to 30 who received the YFV17D yellow fever vaccine. Sequencing used PBMCs, obtained 15 days after the yellow fever booster vaccination. CDR3 DNA sequence: TGTGCCAGCAACGGGGGCTATGGCTACACCTTC. This gives the protein CASNGGYGYTF.